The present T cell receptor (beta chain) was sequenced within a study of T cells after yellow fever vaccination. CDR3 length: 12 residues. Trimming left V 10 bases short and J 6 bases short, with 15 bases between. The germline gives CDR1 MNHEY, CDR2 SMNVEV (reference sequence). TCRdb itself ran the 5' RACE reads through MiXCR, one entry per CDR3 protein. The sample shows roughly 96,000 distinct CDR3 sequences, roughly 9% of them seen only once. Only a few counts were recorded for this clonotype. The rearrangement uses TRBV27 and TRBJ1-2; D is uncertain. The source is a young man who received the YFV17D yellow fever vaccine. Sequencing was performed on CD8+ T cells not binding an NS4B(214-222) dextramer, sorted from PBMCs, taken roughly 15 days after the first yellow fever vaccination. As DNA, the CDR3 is TGTGCCACCAGAGAGGGAGATCATGGCTACACCTTC. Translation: CATREGDHGYTF.